The rows below give T cell receptor beta chains drawn from one sample of a study of blood T cell repertoires in COVID-19. Profiled with immunoSEQ multiplex PCR; TCRdb holds only in-frame clones, not every one. Seen here are about 220,000 clones, more than 75% observed once, and the top ten hold around 2.9%. The source material was peripheral blood. The source is a man over 45 who had recovered from COVID-19. CDR3s include the opening cysteine and the closing phenylalanine or tryptophan. The order of the fields is clone size, V gene, D gene, J gene, CDR3 protein, CDR3 DNA. D genes are given only for firm matches. Not every row has a clone size; where given, it reads once, few, many or a size class.

>.|TRBV19|TRBD2|TRBJ2-1
CASSTLAGPGHEQFF
TGTGCCAGTAGTACCTTAGCGGGACCCGGTCATGAGCAGTTCTTC
>.|TRBV7-2|TRBD2|TRBJ2-3
CASSLAPPGLAGYTDTQYF
TGTGCCAGCAGCTTAGCCCCACCCGGACTAGCGGGATACACAGATACGCAGTATTTT
>.|TRBV5-1|.|TRBJ2-5
CASSSGGREETQYF
TGCGCCAGCAGCTCCGGAGGGAGAGAGGAGACCCAGTACTTC
>once|TRBV20-1|.|TRBJ1-4
CSARGGEKLFF
TGCAGTGCTAGGGGAGGTGAAAAACTGTTTTTT
>.|TRBV19|.|TRBJ1-5
CASRWGRTGGNQPQHF
TGTGCCAGTAGATGGGGACGTACGGGGGGCAATCAGCCCCAGCATTTT
>.|TRBV7-7|.|TRBJ2-2
CASSLGPALNTGELFF
TGTGCCAGCAGCTTAGGTCCAGCGCTGAACACCGGGGAGCTGTTTTTT
>.|TRBV10-1|.|TRBJ2-3
CASSAGRGSTDTQYF
TGCGCCAGCAGCGCCGGCCGGGGGAGCACAGATACGCAGTATTTT
>.|TRBV28|TRBD2|TRBJ2-1
CASSSGTSGSGNYNEQFF
TGTGCCAGCAGCTCCGGGACTAGCGGGAGTGGAAACTACAATGAGCAGTTCTTC
>.|TRBV6-5|TRBD2|TRBJ2-1
CASSYFGGAGEQFF
TGTGCCAGCAGTTACTTCGGGGGGGCCGGAGAACAGTTCTTC
>.|TRBV19|.|TRBJ2-1
CASSTVGVLLAGEQFF
TGTGCCAGTAGTACGGTTGGGGTTTTACTAGCAGGGGAGCAGTTCTTC
>.|TRBV5-1|TRBD2|TRBJ2-5
CASSLEGWVSGSGETQYF
TGCGCCAGCAGCTTGGAGGGATGGGTTAGCGGGTCGGGGGAGACCCAGTACTTC
>.|TRBV28|.|TRBJ2-5
CASSYSKAGVLQETQYF
TGTGCCAGCAGTTACTCTAAGGCAGGTGTCCTTCAAGAGACCCAGTACTTC
>.|TRBV9|.|TRBJ2-1
CASSVDGAHSYNEQFF
TGTGCCAGCAGCGTAGATGGGGCCCACTCCTACAATGAGCAGTTCTTC
>.|TRBV24-1|TRBD1|TRBJ2-3
CATSGDRASVDTQYF
TGTGCCACCAGTGGGGACAGGGCCTCGGTAGATACGCAGTATTTT
>.|TRBV6-5|TRBD1|TRBJ1-6
CASRTGTGVSPLHF
TGTGCCAGCCGAACCGGGACAGGGGTTTCACCCCTCCACTTT
>.|TRBV20-1|.|TRBJ1-4
CSARLEKLFF
TGCAGTGCTAGACTTGAAAAACTGTTTTTT
>.|TRBV18|.|TRBJ1-3
CASSPNGLSGNTIYF
TGTGCCAGCTCACCTAATGGACTGTCCGGAAACACCATATATTTT
>.|TRBV6-6|.|TRBJ2-7
CASRQHREQYF
TGTGCCAGCAGACAACACAGGGAGCAGTACTTC
>.|TRBV18|TRBD1|TRBJ2-2
CASSPFGQARDTGELFF
TGTGCCAGCTCACCCTTCGGACAGGCCAGGGACACCGGGGAGCTGTTTTTT
>.|TRBV5-4|TRBD2|TRBJ2-7
CASSLETGTSGRAGHEQYF
TGTGCCAGCAGCTTGGAAACCGGGACTAGCGGGAGGGCCGGGCACGAGCAGTACTTC
>.|TRBV30|TRBD2|TRBJ2-7
CAWSLTSGVYEQYF
TGTGCCTGGTCGTTGACTAGCGGAGTCTACGAGCAGTACTTC
>.|TRBV29-1|.|TRBJ2-2
CSVENVARTGELFF
TGCAGCGTTGAAAACGTAGCGAGGACCGGGGAGCTGTTTTTT
>.|TRBV28|TRBD1|TRBJ2-6
CASSFPGTGVSGANVLTF
TGTGCCAGCAGTTTTCCCGGGACAGGGGTCTCTGGGGCCAACGTCCTGACTTTC
>.|TRBV5-1|TRBD1|TRBJ1-1
CASSLEGGGTEAFF
TGCGCCAGCAGCTTGGAAGGGGGCGGCACTGAAGCTTTCTTT
>.|TRBV2|.|TRBJ2-5
CASSVVWAGETQVMLETQYF
TGTGCCAGCAGTGTGGTGTGGGCAGGGGAAACCCAGGTGATGTTGGAGACCCAGTACTTC
>.|TRBV14|.|TRBJ2-7
CASSHLYEQYF
TGTGCCAGCAGCCATCTCTACGAGCAGTACTTC
>.|TRBV12-5|.|TRBJ2-3
CASGLGQGTDTQYF
TGTGCTAGTGGTTTGGGACAGGGCACAGATACGCAGTATTTT
>.|TRBV19|.|TRBJ1-5
CASASVPGLNNQPQHF
TGTGCCAGTGCGAGCGTACCGGGACTAAACAATCAGCCCCAGCATTTT